This T cell receptor (beta chain) emerged from a study of blood T cell repertoires in COVID-19. Study at large: The United States, Italy and Spain provided the acute and convalescent COVID-19 samples. In each case, the material was cDNA or gDNA derived from T cells, B-cell-depleted T cells, or PBMCs.

In the original processing: Amplification of reference gene primers provided the estimated nucleated cell counts. Here immunoSEQ multiplex PCR was the method, and the copy in TCRdb shows in-frame clones only, minus some. Clone size and V and J calls were adopted from that table, with D and trimming inferred from the DNA. This sample has 68,000 or so clones; 86% occur once, and the top ten carry about 8.1%. Per germline, CDR1 SGHDT and CDR2 YYEEEE. CDR3 length equals 14 residues. V lost 3 bases to trimming and J lost 6 bases; unmatched junction nucleotides: 4. V usage is TRBV5-6 and J usage is TRBJ1-5, with 9 bases matching TRBD1. The TCR originated in a man between 25 and 39 years old with acute or convalescent COVID-19. Sequences were obtained from peripheral blood. CDR3 residues: CASSSGQGIQPQHF. DNA of the CDR3: TGTGCCAGCAGCTCGGGACAGGGAATTCAGCCCCAGCATTTT.